Below are 7 T cell receptor beta chains sequenced from a single sample in a study of beta chain features in type 1 diabetes. General study findings and limits: Shorter TCRB CDR3s, moderately but significantly so, marked every one of the four CD4+ subsets in Type 1 diabetes patients.

What was sequenced were expressed TCRB transcripts, since all of the isolated RNA had been reverse transcribed. Produced via immunoSEQ multiplex PCR; TCRdb's table is partial and in-frame only. The data contain some 330,000 clones, around 13% of them singletons. No antigen has been assigned to these receptors. Input material: naive CD4+ T cells from blood. These receptor sequences come from a young woman with type 1 diabetes.

This clone was seen a few times. The rearrangement links TRBV7-9 to TRBJ2-1; D possibly corresponds to TRBD1 (5 bases). CDR3 length equals 15 residues. Germline lookup yields CDR1 SEHNR and CDR2 FQNEAQ (reference sequence). With 6 bases removed from V and 7 bases from J, the gap between germline ends came to 19 bases. CDR3 in DNA: TGTGCCAGCAGGTTATGGGGCAGCGAGATGAATGAGCAGTTCTTC. This encodes CASRLWGSEMNEQFF.

The gene calls are TRBV7-3 and TRBJ2-1, with D tentatively TRBD2 (5 bases). This CDR3 has 13 residues. Trimming removed 2 bases at V and 5 bases at J, with 7 bases between. Germline V gene data show CDR1 as SGHTA and CDR2 as FQGTGA. CDR3: CASSLWRDNEQFF. CDR3 DNA sequence: TGTGCCAGCAGCTTATGGCGGGACAATGAGCAGTTCTTC.

The CDR3: CASSADRGGSYNSPLHF. For the CDR3, the DNA is TGTGCCAGCAGCGCAGACAGGGGAGGGTCCTATAATTCACCCCTCCACTTT. The chain has TRBV9 and TRBJ1-6; 8 bases match TRBD1. The V and J ends lost 3 bases and 1 base, in that order; junction bases with no gene match: 6. Germline lookup yields CDR1 SGDLS and CDR2 YYNGEE. The CDR3 totals 17 residues.

The chain recombines TRBV2 with TRBJ2-3, with 10 positions matching TRBD1. Germline CDR1 and CDR2: SNHLY and FYNNEI. Trimming at V came to 6 bases and at J to 8 bases, leaving 14 bases not matched to a gene. The CDR3 contains 16 residues. The CDR3 sequence is CASRVQGVGQGSTQYF. DNA for the CDR3: TGTGCCAGCAGGGTACAGGGGGTGGGACAGGGGAGTACGCAGTATTTT.

The V and J genes are TRBV4-3 and TRBJ2-7; D gene unclear. The V end lost 0 bases, the J end lost 1 base, and 4 bases lay between the germline ends. Germline CDR1 and CDR2: LGHNA and YSLEER. This CDR3 contains 13 residues. The CDR3 DNA reads as TGCGCCAGCAGCCAAGAGACTTCCTACGAGCAGTACTTC. It translates to CASSQETSYEQYF.

The V gene is TRBV4-3, the J gene TRBJ2-7, with 9 nucleotides matching TRBD1. The CDR3 length is 15 residues. V lost 4 bases, J lost 5 bases, and 9 bases stayed unmatched. Germline CDR1 is LGHNA and CDR2 is YSLEER. CDR3 in DNA: TGCGCCAGCAGCCTGGAGGGACAGGGATACGACGAGCAGTACTTC. Translating it yields CASSLEGQGYDEQYF.

This clone was counted a few times. The V gene is TRBV30, the J gene TRBJ2-7; TRBD1 matches 8 bases. The V segment lost 8 bases and the J segment 1 base; nucleotides outside the gene matches: 10. The length of the CDR3 is 14 residues. Germline lookup yields CDR1 GTSNPN and CDR2 SVGIG (reference sequence). This CDR3 is CAIYRRTGSYEQYF. CDR3 DNA: TGTGCCATCTACCGCAGGACAGGGTCCTACGAGCAGTACTTC.